Below are 20 T cell receptor beta chains sequenced from a single sample in a study of regulatory and conventional T cells in RAG deficiency. Blood CD4+ CD25-low CD127-high conventional T cells supplied the genomic DNA template. Some clones are missing from TCRdb's copy, which holds only in-frame ones; the method was immunoSEQ multiplex PCR. Among some 22,000 clones listed, 85% to 95% were seen once. This same sample was also part of a study on regulatory T cells. This second report adds: Amplification used 52 TRBV primers and 13 TRBJ primers.

The sample comprised CD4+ T cells sorted from blood. These receptors were collected from a human donor in good health.

The gene calls are TRBV5-5 and TRBJ1-6; D is undetermined. Trimming took off 4 bases at V and 7 bases at J, with 9 bases between the two ends. Per the germline V gene, CDR1 is SGHKS and CDR2 is YYEKEE (reference sequence). The CDR3 totals 13 residues. The CDR3 DNA follows: TGTGCCAGCAGCGTATCCTTAAATTCACCCCTCCACTTT. The encoded protein is CASSVSLNSPLHF.

The chain combines TRBV11-3 with TRBJ1-6; 9 bases align to TRBD1. CDR3 length equals 14 residues. Germline trimming cut 8 bases from V and 9 bases from J; bases unmatched to any gene: 8. Germline V CDR1 and CDR2: SGHNT, YENEEA. CDR3 protein: CASGTGKNGSPLHF. CDR3 coding DNA: TGTGCCAGCGGGACAGGGAAGAATGGTTCACCCCTCCACTTT.

The CDR3 loop reads CASSIGTGTGEQYF. The CDR3 DNA is TGTGCCAGCAGCATTGGGACAGGGACGGGCGAGCAGTACTTC. This chain connects TRBV11-2 to TRBJ2-7, with 9 nucleotides matching TRBD1. V gave up 5 bases and J gave up 6 bases; unmatched junction bases: 8. The V gene's germline CDR1 is SGHAT and CDR2 FQNNGV. The CDR3 length is 14 residues.

In DNA form, the CDR3 reads TGTGCCAGCACCCAGACAGGGAGTCCTGAAGCTTTCTTT. Translation gives CASTQTGSPEAFF. V is TRBV21-1 and J is TRBJ1-1; the table names TRBD1, a call not compared with the DNA. TRBV21-1 counts as a pseudogene. The CDR3 runs to 13 residues.

The chain is built from TRBV7-9 and TRBJ1-3; D gene ambiguous. V was trimmed by 5 bases and J by 5 bases, leaving 10 bases between them. Germline-derived CDR1 and CDR2 are SEHNR and FQNEAQ (reference sequence). There are 13 residues in the CDR3. CDR3 sequence reads: CASSLSVRNTIYF. CDR3 coding DNA: TGTGCCAGCAGCCTCTCGGTCCGAAACACCATATATTTT.

CDR3 residues: CASSQLSGGVYNEQFF. CDR3 in DNA: TGTGCCAGCAGCCAACTTAGCGGGGGGGTATACAATGAGCAGTTCTTC. The V gene is TRBV7-9, the J gene TRBJ2-1, with 11 bases aligning to TRBD2. Germline V gene data show CDR1 as SEHNR and CDR2 as FQNEAQ (reference sequence). The ends lost 5 bases at V and 4 bases at J; junction bases unmatched: 7. The CDR3 sequence is 16 residues long.

The chain recombines TRBV30 with TRBJ1-1; D gene unclear. Germline CDR1 is GTSNPN and CDR2 is SVGIG (reference sequence). Between the trimmed V and J ends, which lost 2 bases and 3 bases, there was a span of 13 bases. The CDR3 consists of 14 residues. CDR3 bases: TGTGCCTGGAGTTTTGGTGGAGTACACACTGAAGCTTTCTTT. Translating it yields CAWSFGGVHTEAFF.

This chain connects TRBV11-2 to TRBJ2-7; 9 positions match TRBD2. This CDR3 is 15 amino acids long. Germline V gene sequence: CDR1 SGHAT, CDR2 FQNNGV. V was clipped by 1 base and J by 2 bases; unmatched bases: 3. The CDR3 loop reads CASSLVAGGPYEQYF. For the CDR3, the DNA is TGTGCCAGCAGCTTAGTCGCGGGAGGGCCCTACGAGCAGTACTTC.

The chain is built from TRBV30 and TRBJ2-5; D is uncertain. Trimming removed 1 base from V and 4 bases from J, with 7 bases in between. This CDR3 is 12 amino acids long. Germline CDR1 reads GTSNPN; CDR2 reads SVGIG (reference sequence). The DNA of the CDR3 is TGTGCCTGGAGTGCCGTGGGAGAGACCCAGTACTTC. Translation gives CAWSAVGETQYF.

This clone was detected a few times. The chain joins TRBV9 to TRBJ1-6, with TRBD1 matching over 9 bases. Germline V gene sequence: CDR1 SGDLS, CDR2 YYNGEE. This CDR3 has 16 amino acids. The junction had 8 bases not matched to a gene; V was cut back by 3 bases and J by 7 bases. The CDR3 DNA is TGTGCCAGCAGCGCCCATTGGGACAGGGTCAATTCACCCCTCCACTTT. As protein: CASSAHWDRVNSPLHF.

The gene calls are TRBV5-1 and TRBJ2-5, with D possibly TRBD2 on 5 matching bases. Trimming cost V 0 bases and J 4 bases, with 10 bases left between them. There are 14 residues in the CDR3. Germline V CDR1 and CDR2: SGHRS, YFSETQ. CDR3 sequence: CASSLDGKLETQYF. CDR3 DNA sequence: TGCGCCAGCAGCTTGGACGGGAAGCTAGAGACCCAGTACTTC.

The chain has TRBV19 and TRBJ2-1, with 11 positions matching TRBD2. V trimming: 10 bases; J trimming: 9 bases; junction bases outside the gene matches: 14. Germline loops: CDR1 LNHDA, CDR2 SQIVND (reference sequence). The CDR3 sequence is 15 residues long. CDR3 amino acids: CATRKTSGTHSEQFF. In DNA form, the CDR3 reads TGTGCCACCCGGAAGACTAGCGGGACCCACAGTGAGCAGTTCTTC.

The rearrangement joins TRBV6-5 to TRBJ1-4, with D uncertain. The V and J ends lost 0 bases and 0 bases respectively, with 8 bases between them. This CDR3 comprises 16 residues. Looked up from germline, CDR1 is MNHEY and CDR2 is SVGAGI. The CDR3 DNA follows: TGTGCCAGCAGTTACTCGAACGAGGCAACTAATGAAAAACTGTTTTTT. It translates to CASSYSNEATNEKLFF.

Notes on this clone: Other DNA variants within this sample encode the same CDR3. The chain is built from TRBV19 and TRBJ2-1; 8 nucleotides agree with TRBD1. V was pared by 2 bases and J by 11 bases, with 5 bases of the junction left unmatched. This CDR3 spans 13 amino acids. Germline CDR1 reads LNHDA; CDR2 reads SQIVND (reference sequence). The CDR3 sequence: CASSIKTGVKQFF. The CDR3 region has the DNA TGTGCCAGTAGTATAAAGACAGGGGTGAAGCAGTTCTTC. Full variable domain (missing parts from reference TRBV19 and TRBJ2-1): DGGITQSPKYLFRKEGQNVTLSCEQNLNHDAMYWYRQDPGQGLRLIYYSQIVNDFQKGDIAEGYSVSREKKESFPLTVTSAQKNPTAFYLCASSIKTGVKQFFGPGTRLTVL.

This chain connects TRBV6-1 to TRBJ2-5; 7 bases fit TRBD2. CDR1 is MNHNS and CDR2 is SASEGT in the germline V gene. This CDR3 spans 15 amino acids. The J segment lost 5 bases and the V segment lost 5 bases, leaving 11 bases of the junction unmatched. CDR3 sequence reads: CASSNPPSGVETQYF. CDR3 nucleotide sequence: TGTGCCAGCAGTAACCCCCCCAGCGGGGTGGAGACCCAGTACTTC.

This chain uses TRBV28 with TRBJ1-4; a possible D gene is TRBD1 (5 bases). V was shortened by 7 bases and J by 3 bases, with 9 bases between the two germline ends. CDR3 length: 13 residues. Per the germline V gene, CDR1 is MDHEN and CDR2 is SYDVKM. CDR3 sequence: CASTGGANEKLFF. The CDR3 DNA reads as TGTGCCAGCACCGGAGGGGCTAATGAAAAACTGTTTTTT.

The gene calls are TRBV30 and TRBJ2-5; 13 positions match TRBD2. Germline CDR1 and CDR2: GTSNPN and SVGIG (reference sequence). Germline trimming cut 4 bases from V and 5 bases from J; bases unmatched to any gene: 7. The CDR3 runs 15 residues. The CDR3 here is CAWKLLAGGDETQYF. The DNA of the CDR3 is TGTGCCTGGAAACTACTAGCGGGGGGGGATGAGACCCAGTACTTC.

V is TRBV5-1 and J is TRBJ2-5; 7 bases align to TRBD2. CDR1 SGHRS and CDR2 YFSETQ come from the germline V gene. With V trimmed by 0 bases and J by 2 bases, 7 bases remained unmatched. The CDR3 spans 16 residues. The CDR3 spells CASSLATGGGQETQYF. DNA of the CDR3: TGCGCCAGCAGCTTGGCCACAGGCGGGGGACAAGAGACCCAGTACTTC.

The CDR3 spells CATSRGPGNTEAFF. CDR3 DNA sequence: TGTGCCACCAGCAGAGGTCCAGGGAACACTGAAGCTTTCTTT. V usage is TRBV15 and J usage is TRBJ1-1; D gene unclear. V dropped 1 base and J dropped 1 base, with 7 bases sitting between them. Germline values: CDR1 LNHNV, CDR2 YYDKDF (reference sequence). The CDR3 has 14 amino acids.

In this sample, this clone turned up once. The V gene is TRBV18, the J gene TRBJ2-7, with D tentatively TRBD1 or TRBD2 (5 bases each). The germline V and J ends were trimmed by 6 bases and 0 bases, with 9 bases remaining between them. The CDR3 covers 13 residues. The germline V gene encodes CDR1 KGHSH and CDR2 LQKENI. The CDR3 DNA reads as TGTGCCAGCTCCGTGGGACCCTCCTACGAGCAGTACTTC. It translates to CASSVGPSYEQYF.